Listed below are T cell receptor beta chains from one sample, sequenced in a study of Graves' ophthalmopathy and Graves' hyperthyroidism. TCRdb independently ran MiXCR on the multiplex PCR reads; one entry per CDR3 protein. The sample lists approximately 160,000 distinct CDR3 sequences, around 39% occurring once. The sample was peripheral blood. All receptors derive from a man between 25 and 39 years old with Graves' ophthalmopathy. Both conserved end residues are part of each CDR3. The D gene is left open where the match is weak. Where a row states a size, it is once, few, many or the class of an expanded clone; other rows omit it.

>TRBJ1-2|.|.|TRBV12-3/TRBV12-4
CASSLDGYTF
TGTGCCAGCAGTTTAGATGGCTACACCTTC
>TRBJ1-3|.|.|TRBV12-3/TRBV12-4
CVSSLSGTGNTIYF
TGTGTCAGCAGTTTATCAGGGACCGGAAACACCATATATTTT
>TRBJ2-7|TRBD2|many|TRBV20-1
CSGARGGREQYF
TGCAGTGGGGCTCGCGGGGGGCGCGAGCAGTACTTC
>TRBJ1-5|TRBD1|many|TRBV7-8
CASSLGAGTGYHF
TGTGCCAGCAGCTTAGGGGCCGGGACAGGGTATCATTTT
>TRBJ2-2|.|many|TRBV9
CASSHWTKGTGELFF
TGTGCCAGCAGTCACTGGACTAAGGGGACCGGGGAGCTGTTTTTT
>TRBJ2-2|TRBD2|many|TRBV12-3/TRBV12-4
CASLSGVANTGELFF
TGTGCCAGCCTAAGCGGGGTGGCGAACACCGGGGAGCTGTTTTTT
>TRBJ1-5|.|many|TRBV19
CASTGRGYQPQHF
TGTGCCAGTACCGGCAGGGGTTATCAGCCCCAGCATTTT
>TRBJ2-5|.|.|TRBV7-2
CASSLGLPGETQYF
TGTGCCAGCAGCTTAGGACTGCCGGGAGAGACCCAGTACTTC
>TRBJ2-5|TRBD2|many|TRBV6-2/TRBV6-3
CASSSSGETQYF
TGTGCCAGCAGTTCTAGCGGGGAGACCCAGTACTTC
>TRBJ2-7|.|many|TRBV11-2
CASSLLTNGEQYF
TGCGCCAGCAGCTTACTCACTAATGGCGAGCAGTACTTC
>TRBJ2-7|TRBD2|.|TRBV6-2/TRBV6-3
CASSTLALAGGPSEQYF
TGTGCCAGCAGTACTCTCGCCCTAGCGGGAGGTCCAAGCGAGCAGTACTTC
>TRBJ2-7|TRBD2|.|TRBV28
CASSPQRTSAEQYF
TGTGCCAGCAGTCCCCAACGGACTAGCGCCGAGCAGTACTTC
>TRBJ2-3|.|many|TRBV29-1
CSVGHTDTQYF
TGCAGCGTTGGGCACACAGATACGCAGTATTTT
>TRBJ2-5|.|many|TRBV7-6
CASSLGLQYQETQYF
TGTGCCAGCAGCTTAGGTCTCCAGTACCAAGAGACCCAGTACTTC
>TRBJ1-2|.|.|TRBV29-1
CSVGKEQGINYGYTF
TGCAGCGTTGGAAAGGAACAGGGAATAAACTATGGCTACACCTTC
>TRBJ2-7|TRBD1|many|TRBV27
CASSLSGTGGYEQYF
TGTGCCAGCAGTTTATCTGGGACAGGGGGCTACGAGCAGTACTTC
>TRBJ1-1|.|.|TRBV20-1
CSARRLGEPEAFF
TGCAGTGCTAGACGTTTGGGGGAACCTGAAGCTTTCTTT
>TRBJ2-7|.|.|TRBV19
CASSVTGRVKQYF
TGTGCCAGTAGTGTAACAGGACGGGTGAAGCAGTACTTC
>TRBJ1-1|.|many|TRBV7-2
CASSSGRKTEAFF
TGTGCCAGCAGCTCGGGTCGCAAAACTGAAGCTTTCTTT
>TRBJ2-7|TRBD1|.|TRBV2
CASRGDRASYEQYF
TGTGCCAGCAGGGGGGACAGGGCCTCCTACGAGCAGTACTTC
>TRBJ1-1|TRBD1|many|TRBV19
CASTPTGGGLMNTEAFF
TGTGCCAGTACCCCGACAGGGGGGGGATTAATGAACACTGAAGCTTTCTTT
>TRBJ1-1|TRBD1|.|TRBV27
CASSSGQGLKAFF
TGTGCCAGCAGTTCGGGACAGGGGTTAAAAGCTTTCTTT
>TRBJ1-1|TRBD1|.|TRBV6-5
CASSSGQGTALF
TGTGCCAGCAGTTCGGGACAGGGCACAGCTCTCTTT
>TRBJ2-6|TRBD2|many|TRBV11-2
CASSLTSGFSGANVLTF
TGTGCCAGCAGCTTGACTAGCGGCTTCTCTGGGGCCAACGTCCTGACTTTC
>TRBJ1-2|.|many|TRBV4-3
CASSQEWDNYGYTF
TGCGCCAGCAGCCAAGAATGGGATAACTATGGCTACACCTTC
>TRBJ1-3|.|.|TRBV6-2/TRBV6-3
CASRPDEGRNTIYF
TGTGCCAGCAGACCCGACGAAGGGAGAAACACCATATATTTT
>TRBJ1-5|.|many|TRBV25-1
CASSEQGCCQPQHF
TGTGCCAGCAGTGAGCAAGGGTGCTGTCAGCCCCAGCATTTT
>TRBJ2-7|TRBD2|once|TRBV27
CASSLSETSGSYEQYF
TGTGCCAGCAGTTTATCTGAGACTAGCGGGAGCTACGAGCAGTACTTC
>TRBJ2-7|.|.|TRBV6-4
CASSRLQGPSSYEQYF
TGTGCCAGCAGTCGACTACAGGGTCCTAGCTCCTACGAGCAGTACTTC
>TRBJ1-1|.|many|TRBV30
CAWSVSGYWGLGTEAFF
TGTGCCTGGAGTGTTTCTGGTTATTGGGGGCTTGGGACTGAAGCTTTCTTT
>TRBJ1-1|.|many|TRBV2
CASSGTVLNTEAFF
TGTGCCAGCAGTGGGACAGTTTTGAACACTGAAGCTTTCTTT
>TRBJ1-1|.|many|TRBV4-3
CASSQGRGGTEAFF
TGCGCCAGCAGCCAAGGACGGGGGGGAACTGAAGCTTTCTTT
>TRBJ1-1|.|once|TRBV12-3/TRBV12-4
CASSLSRSGEAFF
TGTGCCAGCAGCCTATCAAGAAGTGGCGAAGCTTTCTTT
>TRBJ1-1|TRBD1|many|TRBV29-1
CSVDWGQGAPSEAFF
TGCAGCGTTGATTGGGGACAGGGGGCTCCATCCGAAGCTTTCTTT
>TRBJ2-5|.|many|TRBV27
CASAPRILPEETQYF
TGTGCCAGCGCCCCCCGGATCCTTCCTGAAGAGACCCAGTACTTC
>TRBJ2-5|TRBD1|.|TRBV28
CASTPSGTGQGETQYF
TGTGCCAGCACCCCAAGTGGGACAGGCCAGGGTGAGACCCAGTACTTC
>TRBJ2-7|.|.|TRBV20-1
CSARDRRTNYEQYF
TGCAGTGCTAGAGATCGGCGGACGAACTACGAGCAGTACTTC
>TRBJ2-7|.|.|TRBV28
CASSLPPEQYF
TGTGCCAGCAGTTTGCCCCCCGAGCAGTACTTC
>TRBJ2-7|.|.|TRBV12-5
CASDAETHYEQYF
TGTGCTAGTGATGCAGAGACCCACTACGAGCAGTACTTC
>TRBJ2-7|TRBD2|many|TRBV28
CASSPGGTSGAYEQYF
TGTGCCAGCAGCCCTGGGGGGACTAGCGGGGCCTACGAGCAGTACTTC
>TRBJ1-1|.|many|TRBV11-1
CASSLRRGEAFF
TGTGCCAGCAGCTTACGACGGGGCGAAGCTTTCTTT
>TRBJ1-1|.|many|TRBV19
CASSLQGPGNAEAFF
TGTGCCAGTAGTCTGCAGGGACCAGGAAACGCTGAAGCTTTCTTT